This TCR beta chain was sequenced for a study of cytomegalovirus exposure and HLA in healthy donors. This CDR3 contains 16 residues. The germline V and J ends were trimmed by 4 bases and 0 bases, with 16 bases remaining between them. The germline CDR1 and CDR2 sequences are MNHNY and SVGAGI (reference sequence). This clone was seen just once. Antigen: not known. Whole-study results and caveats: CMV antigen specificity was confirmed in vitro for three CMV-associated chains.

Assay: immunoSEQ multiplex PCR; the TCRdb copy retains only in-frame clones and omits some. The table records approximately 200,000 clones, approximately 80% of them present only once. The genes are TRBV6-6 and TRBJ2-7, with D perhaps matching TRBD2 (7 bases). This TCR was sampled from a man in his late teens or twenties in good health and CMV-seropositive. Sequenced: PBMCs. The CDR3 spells CASSWAGASSSYEQYF. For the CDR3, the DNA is TGTGCCAGCAGTTGGGCGGGGGCAAGCAGCTCCTACGAGCAGTACTTC.